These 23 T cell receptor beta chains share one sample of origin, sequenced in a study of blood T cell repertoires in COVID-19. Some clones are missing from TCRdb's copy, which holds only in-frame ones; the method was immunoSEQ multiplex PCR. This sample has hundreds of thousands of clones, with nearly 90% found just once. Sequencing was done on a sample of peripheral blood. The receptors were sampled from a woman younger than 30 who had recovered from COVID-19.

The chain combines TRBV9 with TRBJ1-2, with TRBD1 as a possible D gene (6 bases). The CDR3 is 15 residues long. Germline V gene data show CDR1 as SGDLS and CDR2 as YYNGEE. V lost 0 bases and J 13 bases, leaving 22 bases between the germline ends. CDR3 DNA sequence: TGTGCCAGCAGCGTAGACGGTGGGGGCGCTCCCTCCCCCACCTTC. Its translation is CASSVDGGGAPSPTF.

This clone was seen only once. CDR3 protein: CASGPLRSQETQYF. CDR3 sequence (DNA): TGTGCTAGTGGACCCCTTAGGAGTCAAGAGACCCAGTACTTC. The J gene is TRBJ2-5, the V gene TRBV12-5; D uncertain. Between the trimmed V and J ends, which lost 6 bases and 2 bases, there was a span of 13 bases. The germline V gene encodes CDR1 LGHNT and CDR2 FRNRAP. The CDR3 is 14 residues long.

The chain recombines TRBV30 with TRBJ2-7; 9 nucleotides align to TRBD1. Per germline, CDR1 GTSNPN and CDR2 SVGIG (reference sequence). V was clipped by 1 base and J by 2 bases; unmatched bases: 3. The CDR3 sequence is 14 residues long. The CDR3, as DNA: TGTGCCTGGAGTGAGGACAGGGGCACCTACGAGCAGTACTTC. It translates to CAWSEDRGTYEQYF.

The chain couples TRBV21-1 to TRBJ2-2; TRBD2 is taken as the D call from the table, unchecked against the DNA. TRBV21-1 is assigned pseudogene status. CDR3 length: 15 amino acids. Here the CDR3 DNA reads TGTGCCAGCAGCTGGAGGAGGCGGGCCACCGGGGAGCTGTTTTTT. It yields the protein CASSWRRRATGELFF.

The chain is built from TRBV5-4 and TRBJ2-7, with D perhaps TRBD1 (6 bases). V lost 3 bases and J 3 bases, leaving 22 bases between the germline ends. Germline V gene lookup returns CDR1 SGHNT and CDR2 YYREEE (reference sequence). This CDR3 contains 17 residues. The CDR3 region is CASSSADPGHGYYEQYF. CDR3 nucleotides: TGTGCCAGCAGCTCTGCTGATCCGGGACACGGATACTACGAGCAGTACTTC.

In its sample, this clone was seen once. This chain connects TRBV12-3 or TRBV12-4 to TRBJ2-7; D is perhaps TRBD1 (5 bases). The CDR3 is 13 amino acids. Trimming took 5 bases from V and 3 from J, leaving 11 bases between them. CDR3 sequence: CASSIQVYYEQYF. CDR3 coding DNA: TGTGCCAGCAGTATACAGGTGTACTACGAGCAGTACTTC.

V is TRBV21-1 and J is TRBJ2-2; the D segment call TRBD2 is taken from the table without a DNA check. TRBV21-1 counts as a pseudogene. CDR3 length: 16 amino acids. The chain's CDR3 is CASSRRGRENTGELFF. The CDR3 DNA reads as TGTGCCAGCAGCAGGAGGGGACGGGAGAACACCGGGGAGCTGTTTTTT.

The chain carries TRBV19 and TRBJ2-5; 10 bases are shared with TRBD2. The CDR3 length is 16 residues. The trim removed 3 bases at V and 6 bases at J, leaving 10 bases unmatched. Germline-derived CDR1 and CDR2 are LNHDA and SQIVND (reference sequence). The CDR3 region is CASSISMGSGRQTQYF. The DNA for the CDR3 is TGTGCCAGTAGTATTTCTATGGGTAGCGGGAGGCAGACCCAGTACTTC.

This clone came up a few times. Here the CDR3 DNA reads TGTGCCAGCAGCTCTTATACAGGGGCTGGGGCCAACGTCCTGACTTTC. Amino acid sequence: CASSSYTGAGANVLTF. V and J are TRBV11-3 and TRBJ2-6, with 7 bases aligning to TRBD1. The CDR3 has 16 amino acids. From germline, CDR1 is SGHNT and CDR2 YENEEA. V was clipped by 4 bases and J by 2 bases; unmatched bases: 5.

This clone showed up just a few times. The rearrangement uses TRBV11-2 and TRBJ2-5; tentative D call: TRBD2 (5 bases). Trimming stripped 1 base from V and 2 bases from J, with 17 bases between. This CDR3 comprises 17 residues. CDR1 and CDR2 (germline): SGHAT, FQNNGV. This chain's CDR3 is CASSLGTGLAQQETQYF. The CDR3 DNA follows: TGTGCCAGCAGCTTAGGAACGGGATTGGCCCAACAAGAGACCCAGTACTTC.

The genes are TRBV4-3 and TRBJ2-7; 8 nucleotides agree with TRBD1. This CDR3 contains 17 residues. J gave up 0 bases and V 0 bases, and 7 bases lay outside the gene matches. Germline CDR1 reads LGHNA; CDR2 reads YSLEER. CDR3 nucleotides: TGCGCCAGCAGCCAAGATCAGGACAGGGCGAGCTCCTACGAGCAGTACTTC. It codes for CASSQDQDRASSYEQYF.

The DNA for the CDR3 is TGTGCCAGTAGTGAGTCGGCGGCGTCACCCCTCCACTTT. Amino acids: CASSESAASPLHF. The chain recombines TRBV19 with TRBJ1-6; no firm D call. V gave up 5 bases and J gave up 10 bases, with 12 bases separating them. Germline CDR1 is LNHDA and CDR2 is SQIVND (reference sequence). This CDR3 is 13 amino acids long.

The CDR3 bases are TGCGCCAGCAGCCAAGAGGGGGCAACGAACACTGAAGCTTTCTTT. Translated, it gives CASSQEGATNTEAFF. V is TRBV4-1 and J is TRBJ1-1, with D possibly TRBD1 on 6 matching bases. With 0 bases removed from V and 1 base from J, the gap between germline ends came to 9 bases. The CDR3 length is 15 residues. From germline, CDR1 is MGHRA and CDR2 YSYEKL.

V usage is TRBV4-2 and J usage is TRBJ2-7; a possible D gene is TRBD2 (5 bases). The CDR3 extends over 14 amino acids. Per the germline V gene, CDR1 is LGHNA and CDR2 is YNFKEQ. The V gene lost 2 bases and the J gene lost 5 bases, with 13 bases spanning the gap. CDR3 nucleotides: TGTGCCAGCAGCCAAACATATGAGGGAAACGAGCAGTACTTC. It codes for CASSQTYEGNEQYF.

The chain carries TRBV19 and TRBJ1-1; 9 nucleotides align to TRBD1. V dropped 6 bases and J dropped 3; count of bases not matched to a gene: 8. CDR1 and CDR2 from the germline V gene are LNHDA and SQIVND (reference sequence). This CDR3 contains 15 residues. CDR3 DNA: TGTGCCAGTAGGGTAAGGGACAGGGCGGACACTGAAGCTTTCTTT. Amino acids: CASRVRDRADTEAFF.

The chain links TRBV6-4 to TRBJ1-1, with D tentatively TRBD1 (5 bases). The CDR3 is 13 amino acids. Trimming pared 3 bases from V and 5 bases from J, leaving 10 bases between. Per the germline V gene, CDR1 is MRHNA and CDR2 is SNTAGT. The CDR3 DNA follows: TGTGCCAGCAGTGAACTTGGGGGGACTGAAGCTTTCTTT. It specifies CASSELGGTEAFF.

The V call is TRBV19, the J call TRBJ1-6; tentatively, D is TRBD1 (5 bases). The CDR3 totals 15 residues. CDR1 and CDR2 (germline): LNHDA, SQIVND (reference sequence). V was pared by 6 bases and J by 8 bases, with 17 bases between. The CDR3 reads CASRGLVLLDSPLHF. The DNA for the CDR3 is TGTGCCAGTAGGGGGCTAGTGTTACTGGATTCACCCCTCCACTTT.

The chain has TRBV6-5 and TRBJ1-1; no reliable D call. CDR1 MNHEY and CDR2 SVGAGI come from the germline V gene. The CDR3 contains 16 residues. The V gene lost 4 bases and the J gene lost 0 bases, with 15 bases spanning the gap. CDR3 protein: CASSSGFAEVNTEAFF. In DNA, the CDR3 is TGTGCCAGCAGTTCTGGTTTTGCAGAGGTGAACACTGAAGCTTTCTTT.

The CDR3 loop is CASSLWGAEAFF. The DNA of the CDR3 is TGTGCCAGCAGTTTATGGGGGGCTGAAGCTTTCTTT. The chain uses TRBV12-3 or TRBV12-4 and TRBJ1-1; TRBD1 is a possible D gene (5 bases). This CDR3 has 12 amino acids. V gave up 2 bases and J gave up 6 bases, with 7 bases separating them.

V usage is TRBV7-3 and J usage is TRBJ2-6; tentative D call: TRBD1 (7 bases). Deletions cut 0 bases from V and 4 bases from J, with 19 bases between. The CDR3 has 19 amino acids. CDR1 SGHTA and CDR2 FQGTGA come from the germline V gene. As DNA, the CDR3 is TGTGCCAGCAGCTTAACCCGTGGAGGGGGCGCCGTCGGGGCCAACGTCCTGACTTTC. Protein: CASSLTRGGGAVGANVLTF.

In DNA, the CDR3 is TGTGCCAGCAGCTTACATCAGGAACCCAATGAGCAGTTCTTC. This translates into CASSLHQEPNEQFF. This chain uses TRBV7-3 with TRBJ2-1, with D hard to call. The CDR3 is 14 residues long. Between the trimmed V and J ends, which lost 2 bases and 6 bases, there was a span of 11 bases. Per the germline V gene, CDR1 is SGHTA and CDR2 is FQGTGA.

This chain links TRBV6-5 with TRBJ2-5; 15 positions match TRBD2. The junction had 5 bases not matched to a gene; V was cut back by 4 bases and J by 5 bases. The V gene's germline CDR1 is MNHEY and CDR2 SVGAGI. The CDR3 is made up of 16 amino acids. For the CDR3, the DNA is TGTGCCAGCAGTTGGGGACTAGCGGGGGGTCGGGAGACCCAGTACTTC. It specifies CASSWGLAGGRETQYF.

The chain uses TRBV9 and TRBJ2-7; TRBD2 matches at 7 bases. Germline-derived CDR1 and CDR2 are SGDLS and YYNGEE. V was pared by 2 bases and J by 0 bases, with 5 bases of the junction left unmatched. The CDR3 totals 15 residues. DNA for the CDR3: TGTGCCAGCAGCGTGAGCGGGAACCCCTCCTACGAGCAGTACTTC. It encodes CASSVSGNPSYEQYF.